This TCR beta chain appears in the sequencing data of a study of T cell responses to AZD1222 COVID-19 vaccine (dated by TCRdb to about 2021). Study-wide context: AZD1222 recipients given second doses at about 4 weeks or at about 12 weeks were pooled, since spike-specific TCR depth and breadth were not found to differ between the two schedules. Trial participants were enrolled into age subgroups of 18-55, 56-69 and 70-plus years, which contained about 150, 27 and 61 TCR-sequenced participants, respectively. TCR sequencing covered roughly 230 trial participants: 207 given two doses of AZD1222 and around 25 given two doses of MenACWY control vaccine. Study-wide conclusions, independent of this receptor: Nearly half of unique spike-specific TCRs reportedly recognized epitopes outside regions mutated in the B.1.351 and B.1.1.7 variants. A significant rise in spike-specific TCR breadth and depth was observed after two AZD1222 doses relative to day 0 and relative to MenACWY recipients. CD4 TCRs associated with the vaccine covered the entire spike protein, and the dominant responses were in regions 160-218 and 743-854. Because no day 14 peak-response samples were available, the repertoires could be characterized only after the peak T cell response. Conclusions about previously exposed vaccinees were limited because only a handful of AZD1222 recipients were SARS-CoV-2 seropositive at baseline. Participants were mostly white British and included more females than males, and it was suggested by the authors that clonal diversity may have been underestimated. In the small 56-69-year group, the increase in depth fell short of significance, most likely because of low power.

Comments on this clone: The target of this receptor is not known. No qualities accompany the bases; no much larger clone lies one base away. The same CDR3 is also encoded by other DNA sequences in this sample.

The CDR3 regions of human TCRbeta chains were analyzed by immunosequencing. In the source study's methods: Repertoire TCRs were matched against a reference library of SARS-CoV-2-specific TCRs generated with the MIRA antigen-specificity platform. Breadth was defined as the fraction of unique TCRs that were SARS-CoV-2-associated, and depth was defined as the fraction of total T cells that were SARS-CoV-2-associated. Using the MIRA data, each spike-specific TCR was mapped to the spike region that the TCR reacts to and placed in a CD4 or CD8 class. Log10-transformed breadth and depth values were compared by one-way ANOVA with Sidak's multiple comparisons tests. As stored in TCRdb, this immuneACCESS dataset retains in-frame rearrangements with V and J assigned. A fraction of the clones does not appear; measured against another copy, unresolved V genes explain less than half of the discrepancy, and the remainder lacks a known reason. The V and J calls and the clone size are those of that table, but D and trimming were determined from the DNA. The sample records some 150,000 clones, under 95% of which are singletons. Together, the top ten hold 5.2% of the sample.

The sample's time point label, in plain terms: baseline before first vaccination. The vaccinee samples were drawn from two UK trials, COV001 and COV002, one of which was a single-blind randomized controlled phase 2/3 trial testing AZD1222 (ChAdOx1 nCoV-19) in healthy adults. Trial participant PBMC samples were collected at day 0 and day 28 after the second dose for TCRbeta chain sequencing. The germline V gene provides CDR1 SNHLY and CDR2 FYNNEI. The CDR3 contains 11 residues, cysteine and phenylalanine counted. The only DNA kept is the CDR3, 33 bases in frame from the first base. Deletion took 3 bases off V and 4 bases off J, with a span of 4 bases between the germline ends.

This TCR came from an adult in good health. The sequence links TRBV2 to TRBJ2-7; the D gene is not confidently resolved. The specimen was peripheral blood, collected on day 0 of AZD1222 vaccination. The nucleotide sequence is given as TGTGCCAGCAGTGACGGGTACGAGCAGTACTTC. Its protein is CASSDGYEQYF.